The T cell receptor beta chain under discussion was sequenced for a study of OX40 agonist ivuxolimab in advanced cancers. This CDR3 has 16 residues. Trimming cost V 0 bases and J 3 bases; bases outside gene matches: 4. The germline V gene encodes CDR1 SGHRS and CDR2 YFSETQ. Here immunoSEQ multiplex PCR was the method, and the copy in TCRdb shows in-frame clones only, minus some. This table has approximately 74,000 clones, 90% appearing once. This material consisted of CD4+ or CD8+ T cells sorted from blood, taken in a trial of the OX40 agonist ivuxolimab. The chain is built from TRBV5-1 and TRBJ2-7; 12 bases are shared with TRBD2. The TCR sequence derives from an adult with an advanced solid tumor such as melanoma, head and neck, liver or kidney cancer. The CDR3 DNA is TGCGCCAGCAGCTTGGCCGGACTAGCGGGAATCTACGAGCAGTACTTC. It yields the protein CASSLAGLAGIYEQYF.